The next 31 T cell receptor beta chains were all read from a single sample in a study of shared clonotypes between healthy human individuals. Method: immunoSEQ multiplex PCR; TCRdb's copy keeps in-frame clones and lacks some. The table records under 300,000 clones, approximately 65% of them present only once. Sequenced: memory CD4+ T cells sorted from blood. The subset denotes: CD45RA-negative fraction. The receptors were sampled from a man under 40 in good health.

The gene calls are TRBV7-9 and TRBJ2-3; 9 bases agree with TRBD2. V shed 5 bases and J 4 bases; nucleotides not matched to a gene: 10. Germline-derived CDR1 and CDR2 are SEHNR and FQNEAQ (reference sequence). The CDR3 consists of 16 residues. The CDR3 spells CASSGEREVAPDTQYF. In DNA, the CDR3 is TGTGCCAGCAGCGGTGAGCGGGAGGTGGCCCCAGATACGCAGTATTTT. The whole variable domain, filled in from reference TRBV7-9 and TRBJ2-3, reads DTGVSQNPRHKITKRGQNVTFRCDPISEHNRLYWYRQTLGQGPEFLTYFQNEAQLEKSRLLSDRFSAERPKGSFSTLEIQRTEQGDSAMYLCASSGEREVAPDTQYFGPGTRLTVL.

This chain's CDR3 is CSAKKDEKLFF. For the CDR3, the DNA is TGCAGTGCTAAGAAGGATGAAAAACTGTTTTTT. The chain joins TRBV20-1 to TRBJ1-4; D ambiguous. CDR1 is DFQATT and CDR2 is SNEGSKA in the germline V gene (reference sequence). The CDR3 length is 11 residues. V lost 4 bases to trimming and J lost 6 bases, with 6 bases between them.

In the case of this clone: Other DNA variants within this sample encode the same CDR3. CDR3 region: CASSFSGSGANVLTF. CDR3 in DNA: TGTGCCAGCAGCTTTTCGGGTTCTGGGGCCAACGTCCTGACTTTC. V usage is TRBV13 and J usage is TRBJ2-6, with D uncertain. With 3 bases removed from V and 1 base from J, the gap between germline ends came to 7 bases. CDR3 length: 15 amino acids. Per germline, CDR1 PRHDT and CDR2 FYEKMQ (reference sequence).

V and J are TRBV28 and TRBJ2-1; D is undetermined. There are 14 residues in the CDR3. Germline assignment: CDR1 MDHEN and CDR2 SYDVKM. V shed 2 bases and J shed 2 bases, with 7 bases lying between them. The CDR3 region is CASSLTPPYNEQFF. DNA for the CDR3: TGTGCCAGCAGTTTAACCCCCCCCTACAATGAGCAGTTCTTC.

The table lists this clone with a few counts. The chain uses TRBV6-4 and TRBJ1-2, with 8 nucleotides matching TRBD1. The germline V gene has CDR1 MRHNA and CDR2 SNTAGT. The CDR3 is 15 amino acids. Trimming at V came to 3 bases and at J to 7 bases, leaving 10 bases not matched to a gene. The CDR3 spells CASSDVARQGSGYTF. As DNA, the CDR3 is TGTGCCAGCAGTGATGTGGCAAGACAGGGGTCTGGCTACACCTTC.

This clone was counted once. The chain links TRBV6-1 to TRBJ2-7; D gene ambiguous. CDR1 and CDR2 (germline): MNHNS, SASEGT. Trimming stripped 7 bases from V and 2 bases from J, with 15 bases between. The CDR3 contains 14 residues. Here the CDR3 DNA reads TGTGCCAGCACTATGGCACAACAAGCCTACGAGCAGTACTTC. This encodes CASTMAQQAYEQYF.

V gene TRBV7-3 combines with J gene TRBJ2-3; D might be TRBD2 (6 bases). Trimming removed 5 bases at V and 6 bases at J, with 9 bases between. The CDR3 sequence is 12 residues long. Germline V gene data show CDR1 as SGHTA and CDR2 as FQGTGA. As DNA, the CDR3 is TGTGCCAGCAGCCCGAGCGGGGATACGCAGTATTTT. This codes for CASSPSGDTQYF.

The V call is TRBV5-8, the J call TRBJ2-6; D not resolved. The CDR3 sequence is 15 residues long. From germline, CDR1 is SGHTS and CDR2 YDEGEE. V lost 2 bases and J lost 0, with 6 bases in between. The CDR3 loop reads CASSLRPSGANVLTF. CDR3 DNA sequence: TGTGCCAGCAGCTTAAGACCCTCTGGGGCCAACGTCCTGACTTTC.

The chain has TRBV7-9 and TRBJ1-2; D not resolved. CDR1 SEHNR and CDR2 FQNEAQ come from the germline V gene (reference sequence). V gave up 4 bases and J gave up 4 bases, with 19 bases separating them. The CDR3 length is 16 residues. The CDR3 reads CASSSAEERTGYGYTF. The CDR3 DNA sequence: TGTGCCAGCAGCTCGGCGGAGGAGAGAACGGGCTATGGCTACACCTTC.

The J gene is TRBJ2-7, the V gene TRBV11-2; 9 nucleotides match TRBD1. The junction had 11 bases not matched to a gene; V was cut back by 6 bases and J by 2 bases. Germline V CDR1 and CDR2: SGHAT, FQNNGV. The CDR3 totals 16 residues. The CDR3 here is CASRSNRTGATYEQYF. The CDR3 bases are TGTGCCAGCAGATCAAACCGGACAGGGGCCACCTACGAGCAGTACTTC.

The V gene is TRBV5-1, the J gene TRBJ1-5; TRBD1 agrees at 10 bases. This CDR3 has 15 amino acids. The germline V gene encodes CDR1 SGHRS and CDR2 YFSETQ. V was pared by 5 bases and J by 5 bases, with 7 bases of the junction left unmatched. CDR3 loop: CASSRGTGEDQPQHF. The CDR3 DNA reads as TGCGCCAGCAGTCGGGGGACAGGGGAAGATCAGCCCCAGCATTTT.

V and J are TRBV7-8 and TRBJ2-5, with TRBD1 identical over 7 bases. This CDR3 is 14 amino acids long. V shed 5 bases and J 1 base; nucleotides not matched to a gene: 4. Looked up from germline, CDR1 is SGHVS and CDR2 is FQNEAQ. The CDR3 loop is CASSVDRVQETQYF. Written as DNA, the CDR3 is TGTGCCAGCAGCGTTGACAGGGTCCAAGAGACCCAGTACTTC.

This clone has more than one count but fewer than ten. The rearrangement uses TRBV28 and TRBJ1-1, with D unresolved. CDR3 length: 12 amino acids. From germline, CDR1 is MDHEN and CDR2 SYDVKM. Trimming pared 8 bases from V and 1 base from J, leaving 8 bases between. The CDR3 protein is CASLSPNTEAFF. The CDR3 DNA sequence: TGTGCCAGCCTATCTCCGAACACTGAAGCTTTCTTT.

The DNA for the CDR3 is TGTGCCAGCAGCTTAACCAATGAGCAGTTCTTC. Translation gives CASSLTNEQFF. V gene TRBV7-6 combines with J gene TRBJ2-1; D gene unclear. V lost 2 bases and J 6 bases, leaving 2 bases between the germline ends. CDR3 length: 11 amino acids. Looked up from germline, CDR1 is SGHVS and CDR2 is FNYEAQ.

The chain recombines TRBV7-8 with TRBJ2-5; TRBD1 agrees at 7 bases. After removal of 7 bases from V and 3 bases from J, the junction contained 8 bases not matched to a gene. This CDR3 is 14 amino acids long. Germline V gives CDR1 SGHVS, CDR2 FQNEAQ. CDR3 sequence: CASTPRGQKETQYF. The CDR3 bases are TGTGCCAGCACCCCGAGGGGACAGAAAGAGACCCAGTACTTC.

The chain employs TRBV6-6 and TRBJ2-5; no clear D gene. Per the germline V gene, CDR1 is MNHNY and CDR2 is SVGAGI (reference sequence). The CDR3 runs to 12 residues. Trimming pared 5 bases from V and 7 bases from J, leaving 11 bases between. CDR3 sequence: CASSRPASTQYF. CDR3 sequence (DNA): TGTGCCAGCAGTCGTCCCGCCTCGACCCAGTACTTC.

The chain joins TRBV29-1 to TRBJ2-1; D tentatively reads TRBD1 or TRBD2 (5 bases each). CDR3 length equals 10 residues. The V and J ends lost 7 bases and 10 bases respectively, with 11 bases between them. Germline V gene sequence: CDR1 SQVTM, CDR2 ANQGSEA. The CDR3, as DNA: TGCAGCGGGGGGAATCAGGAGCAGTTCTTC. Its protein product is CSGGNQEQFF.

The chain has TRBV6-6 and TRBJ2-7; D gene ambiguous. Deletions cut 8 bases from V and 0 bases from J, with 11 bases between. Germline CDR1 is MNHNY and CDR2 is SVGAGI (reference sequence). The CDR3 is 13 amino acids. CDR3 nucleotide sequence: TGTGCCAGCTCCGAGCCGGGCTCCTACGAGCAGTACTTC. Protein sequence: CASSEPGSYEQYF.

This clone was detected once. The V call is TRBV19, the J call TRBJ2-7; D remains ambiguous. The CDR3 contains 13 residues. Per the germline V gene, CDR1 is LNHDA and CDR2 is SQIVND (reference sequence). The V end lost 9 bases, the J end lost 2 bases, and 14 bases lay between the germline ends. The CDR3 is CASSLGRAYEQYF. CDR3 nucleotide sequence: TGTGCCAGCTCCCTCGGGCGCGCCTACGAGCAGTACTTC.

V is TRBV27 and J is TRBJ1-1; a weak D match, TRBD1 (6 bases). CDR1 MNHEY and CDR2 SMNVEV come from the germline V gene (reference sequence). This CDR3 is built from 13 residues. Trimming pared 10 bases from V and 5 bases from J, leaving 17 bases between. CDR3 nucleotides: TGTGCCACCCGCAATGAACAGGGAACTGAAGCTTTCTTT. It yields the protein CATRNEQGTEAFF.

DNA for the CDR3: TGTGCCAGCCGACGAGAAACAGGCAATGAGCAGTTCTTC. Translated: CASRRETGNEQFF. The V call is TRBV5-8, the J call TRBJ2-1, with D possibly TRBD1 on 5 matching bases. Germline V gives CDR1 SGHTS, CDR2 YDEGEE. Between the trimmed V and J ends, which lost 7 bases and 6 bases, there was a span of 14 bases. CDR3 size: 13 residues. The variable domain in full, completed from reference TRBV5-8 and TRBJ2-1, reads EAGVTQSPTHLIKTRGQQATLRCSPISGHTSVYWYQQALGLGLQFLLWYDEGEERNRGNFPPRFSGRQFPNYSSELNVNALELEDSALYLCASRRETGNEQFFGPGTRLTVL.

A note on this clone: A much larger clone sits a single nucleotide away, making a read error possible. Distinct nucleotide sequences in the sample also encode this CDR3. In nucleotides, the CDR3 is TGCGCCAGCAGCCCCATGAAAGAGCCGGGGCCCACTAACAATGAGCAGTTCTTC. Protein: CASSPMKEPGPTNNEQFF. The V and J genes are TRBV4-3 and TRBJ2-1, with D perhaps matching TRBD1 or TRBD2 (5 bases each). The CDR3 has 18 residues. In germline, CDR1 is LGHNA, CDR2 YSLEER. With 4 bases removed from V and 5 bases from J, the gap between germline ends came to 24 bases.

This chain joins TRBV2 and TRBJ2-5, with D uncertain. V shed 6 bases and J shed 4 bases, with 9 bases lying between them. The germline gives CDR1 SNHLY, CDR2 FYNNEI. The CDR3 contains 12 residues. The CDR3 DNA sequence: TGTGCCAGCAGCCGGATGGCAGAGACCCAGTACTTC. Amino acids: CASSRMAETQYF.

The chain recombines TRBV2 with TRBJ2-7; D uncertain. Trimming stripped 11 bases from V and 2 bases from J, with 13 bases between. CDR1 SNHLY and CDR2 FYNNEI come from the germline V gene. This CDR3 has 12 amino acids. The CDR3 is CAGRSETYEQYF. The DNA for the CDR3 is TGTGCCGGGCGGAGCGAGACCTACGAGCAGTACTTC.

The chain carries TRBV7-2 and TRBJ1-5; no reliable D call. CDR1 is SGHTA, CDR2 FQGNSA, per germline. The CDR3 runs 13 residues. Trimming left V 2 bases short and J 7 bases short, with 9 bases between. In nucleotides, the CDR3 is TGTGCCAGCAGCTTACTGGTTGGACAGCCCCAGCATTTT. As protein: CASSLLVGQPQHF.

This clone was counted only a few times. The same CDR3 can be traced to other DNA sequences in this sample. The CDR3 is CASSVVNTEAFF. CDR3 DNA: TGTGCCAGCAGCGTAGTGAACACTGAAGCTTTCTTT. The V and J genes are TRBV9 and TRBJ1-1; unclear D gene. CDR3 length: 12 residues. V was pared by 0 bases and J by 0 bases, with 0 bases between. CDR1 is SGDLS, CDR2 YYNGEE, per germline.

This clone was detected only a few times. The CDR3: CASSQPAQGSYEQYF. CDR3 coding DNA: TGCGCCAGCAGCCAACCGGCACAGGGCTCCTACGAGCAGTACTTC. The gene calls are TRBV4-1 and TRBJ2-7, with a weak D call TRBD1 (6 bases). V lost 2 bases, J lost 0 bases, and 11 bases lay in between. Per germline, CDR1 MGHRA and CDR2 YSYEKL. The CDR3 sequence is 15 residues long.

This clone was observed a few times. This chain joins TRBV28 and TRBJ2-1, with 9 bases aligning to TRBD2. V lost 6 bases and J lost 8; bases outside the gene matches: 8. This CDR3 has 14 residues. Germline-derived CDR1 and CDR2 are MDHEN and SYDVKM. The CDR3 is CASRAGGGKDEQFF. In DNA form, the CDR3 reads TGTGCCAGCAGAGCGGGAGGTGGGAAAGATGAGCAGTTCTTC. Variable domain in full (rest from reference TRBV28 and TRBJ2-1): DVKVTQSSRYLVKRTGEKVFLECVQDMDHENMFWYRQDPGLGLRLIYFSYDVKMKEKGDIPEGYSVSREKKERFSLILESASTNQTSMYLCASRAGGGKDEQFFGPGTRLTVL.

The chain combines TRBV5-1 with TRBJ2-6, with a possible D match to TRBD1 (6 bases). The CDR3 runs to 17 residues. The germline V gene has CDR1 SGHRS and CDR2 YFSETQ. V lost 0 bases, J lost 0 bases, and 10 bases lay in between. The CDR3, as DNA: TGCGCCAGCAGCTTGGGACAGGCCCTCTCTGGGGCCAACGTCCTGACTTTC. Its protein is CASSLGQALSGANVLTF. The whole variable domain, filled in from reference TRBV5-1 and TRBJ2-6, reads KAGVTQTPRYLIKTRGQQVTLSCSPISGHRSVSWYQQTPGQGLQFLFEYFSETQRNKGNFPGRFSGRQFSNSRSEMNVSTLELGDSALYLCASSLGQALSGANVLTFGAGSRLTVL.

The genes are TRBV2 and TRBJ2-1; 8 bases are a match to TRBD1. CDR1 and CDR2 (germline): SNHLY, FYNNEI. After removal of 6 bases from V and 2 bases from J, the junction contained 6 bases not matched to a gene. The CDR3 is 15 amino acids. CDR3 sequence reads: CASRARTGTYNEQFF. CDR3 DNA sequence: TGTGCCAGCAGGGCTAGGACAGGGACCTACAATGAGCAGTTCTTC.

The chain combines TRBV11-2 with TRBJ2-7, with 11 bases lining up with TRBD2. Germline trimming cut 5 bases from V and 1 base from J; bases unmatched to any gene: 4. The CDR3 contains 15 residues. Germline V gene sequence: CDR1 SGHAT, CDR2 FQNNGV. The CDR3 coding sequence is TGTGCCAGCAGCCCTAGCGGGAGGCGATCCTACGAGCAGTACTTC. Translating gives CASSPSGRRSYEQYF.